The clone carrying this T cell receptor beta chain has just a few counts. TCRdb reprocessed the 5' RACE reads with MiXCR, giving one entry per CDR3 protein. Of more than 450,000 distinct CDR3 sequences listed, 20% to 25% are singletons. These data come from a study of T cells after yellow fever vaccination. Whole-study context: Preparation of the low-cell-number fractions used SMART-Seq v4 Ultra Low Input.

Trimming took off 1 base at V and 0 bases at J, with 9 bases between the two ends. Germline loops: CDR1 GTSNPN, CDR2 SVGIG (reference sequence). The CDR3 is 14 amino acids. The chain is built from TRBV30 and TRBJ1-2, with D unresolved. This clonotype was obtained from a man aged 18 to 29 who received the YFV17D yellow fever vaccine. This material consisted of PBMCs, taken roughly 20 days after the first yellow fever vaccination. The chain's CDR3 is CAWSALTTNYGYTF. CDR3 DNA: TGTGCCTGGAGTGCACTGACTACTAACTATGGCTACACCTTC.